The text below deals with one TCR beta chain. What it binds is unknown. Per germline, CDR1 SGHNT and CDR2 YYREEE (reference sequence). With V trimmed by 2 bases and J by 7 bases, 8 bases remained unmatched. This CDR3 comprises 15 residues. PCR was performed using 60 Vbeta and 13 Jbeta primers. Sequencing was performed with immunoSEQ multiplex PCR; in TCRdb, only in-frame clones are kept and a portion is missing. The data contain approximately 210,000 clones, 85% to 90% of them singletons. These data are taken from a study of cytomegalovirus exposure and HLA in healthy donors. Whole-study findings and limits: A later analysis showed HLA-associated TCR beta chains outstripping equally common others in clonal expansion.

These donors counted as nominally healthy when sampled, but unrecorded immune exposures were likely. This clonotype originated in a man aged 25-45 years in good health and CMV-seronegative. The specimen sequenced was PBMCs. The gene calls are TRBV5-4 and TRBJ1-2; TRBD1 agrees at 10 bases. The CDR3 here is CASSLSRGQGFGYTF. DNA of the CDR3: TGTGCCAGCAGCTTATCCCGGGGACAGGGGTTTGGCTACACCTTC.